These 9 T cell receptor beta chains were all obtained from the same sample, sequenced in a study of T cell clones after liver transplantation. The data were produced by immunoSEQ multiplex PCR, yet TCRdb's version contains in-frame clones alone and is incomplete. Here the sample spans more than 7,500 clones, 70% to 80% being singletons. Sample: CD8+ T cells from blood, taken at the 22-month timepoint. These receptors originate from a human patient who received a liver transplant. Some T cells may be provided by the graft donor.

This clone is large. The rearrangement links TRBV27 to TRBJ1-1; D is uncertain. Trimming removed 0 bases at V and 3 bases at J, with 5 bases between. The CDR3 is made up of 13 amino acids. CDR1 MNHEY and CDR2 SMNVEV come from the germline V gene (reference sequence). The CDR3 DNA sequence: TGTGCCAGCAGTTTATCACCTTACACTGAAGCTTTCTTT. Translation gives CASSLSPYTEAFF.

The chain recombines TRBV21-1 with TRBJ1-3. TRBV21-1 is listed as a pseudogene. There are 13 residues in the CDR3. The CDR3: CASSLAGRNTIYF. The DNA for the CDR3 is TGTGCCAGCAGCCTAGCGGGTAGAAACACCATATATTTT.

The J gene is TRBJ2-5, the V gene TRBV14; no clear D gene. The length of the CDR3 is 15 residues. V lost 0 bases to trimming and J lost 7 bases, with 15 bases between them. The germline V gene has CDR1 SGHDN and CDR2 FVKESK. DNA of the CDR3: TGTGCCAGCAGCCAAGACTGGCAGTCCCTGGGGACCCAGTACTTC. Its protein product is CASSQDWQSLGTQYF.

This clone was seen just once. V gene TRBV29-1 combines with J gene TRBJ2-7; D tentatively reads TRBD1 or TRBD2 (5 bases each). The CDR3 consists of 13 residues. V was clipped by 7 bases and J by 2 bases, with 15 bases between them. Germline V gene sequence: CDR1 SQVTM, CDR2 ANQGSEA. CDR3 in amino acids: CSGVGTNAYEQYF. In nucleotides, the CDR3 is TGCAGCGGGGTGGGGACCAATGCCTACGAGCAGTACTTC.

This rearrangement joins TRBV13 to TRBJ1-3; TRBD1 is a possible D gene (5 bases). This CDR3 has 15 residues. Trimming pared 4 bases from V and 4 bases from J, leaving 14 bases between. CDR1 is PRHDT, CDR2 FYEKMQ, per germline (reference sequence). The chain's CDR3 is CASSSDTNTGNTIYF. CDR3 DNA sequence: TGTGCCAGCAGCTCGGACACAAACACCGGAAACACCATATATTTT. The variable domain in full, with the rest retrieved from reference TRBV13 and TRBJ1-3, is AAGVIQSPRHLIKEKRETATLKCYPIPRHDTVYWYQQGPGQDPQFLISFYEKMQSDKGSIPDRFSAQQFSDYHSELNMSSLELGDSALYFCASSSDTNTGNTIYFGEGSWLTVV.

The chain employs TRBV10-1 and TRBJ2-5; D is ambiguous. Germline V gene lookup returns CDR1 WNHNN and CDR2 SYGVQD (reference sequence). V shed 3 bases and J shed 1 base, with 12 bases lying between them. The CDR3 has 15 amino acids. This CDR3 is CASSEEVARQETQYF. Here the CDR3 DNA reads TGCGCCAGCAGTGAAGAGGTTGCGCGCCAAGAGACCCAGTACTTC.

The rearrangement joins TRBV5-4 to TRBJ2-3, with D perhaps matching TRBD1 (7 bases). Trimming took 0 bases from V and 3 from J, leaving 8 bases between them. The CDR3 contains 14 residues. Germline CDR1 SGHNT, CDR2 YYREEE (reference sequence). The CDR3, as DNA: TGTGCCAGCAGCTTGGCAGGGGGGACAGATACGCAGTATTTT. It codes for CASSLAGGTDTQYF.

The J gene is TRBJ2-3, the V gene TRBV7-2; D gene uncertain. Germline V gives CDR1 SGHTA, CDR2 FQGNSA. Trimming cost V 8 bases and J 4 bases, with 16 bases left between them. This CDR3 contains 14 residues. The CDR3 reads CASLPGFTPDTQYF. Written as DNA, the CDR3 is TGTGCCAGCCTACCGGGTTTCACCCCAGATACGCAGTATTTT.

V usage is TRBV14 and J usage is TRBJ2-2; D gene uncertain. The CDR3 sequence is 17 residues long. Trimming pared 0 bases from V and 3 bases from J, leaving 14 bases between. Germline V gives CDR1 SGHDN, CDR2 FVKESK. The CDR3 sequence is CASSQDLLAVDTGELFF. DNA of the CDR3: TGTGCCAGCAGCCAAGATCTCCTGGCTGTAGACACCGGGGAGCTGTTTTTT.